This TCR beta chain emerged from a study of blood T cells in healthy people across ages. The authors ran a second PCR of about 6 to 11 cycles using a sample-barcoded 5' primer and a J-beta primer mix. MiXCR, applied by TCRdb to the 5' RACE reads, yields one record per CDR3 protein. The table includes hundreds of thousands of distinct CDR3 sequences, around 54% detected once. CDR3 length: 14 residues. CDR1 and CDR2 from the germline V gene are SGHTA and FQGNSA. V is TRBV7-2 and J is TRBJ2-1; 7 bases match TRBD2. The J call may be wrong; the DNA end is better matched by TRBJ2-7. Sequences were obtained from blood. The sequence came from a man aged 55 to 69 in good health. Here the CDR3 DNA reads TGTGCCAGCAGCGGTAGCGGGCCCCCCTACGAGCAGTACTTC. Translated, it gives CASSGSGPPYEQYF.